This entry features one TCR beta chain sequence. Its antigen remains unknown. The data were taken from a study of somatic mutations in cytotoxic T cells in rheumatoid arthritis. The overall study: No treatment had yet been given when patient blood (under 34 ml EDTA) was drawn, right after diagnosis. Regarding the study as a whole: A single CD8+ clone exceeded 20% of CD8+ cells in about an eighth of the 65 patients.

The table came from immunoSEQ multiplex PCR; TCRdb's copy has only in-frame clones and leaves some out. Here the sample spans 17,000 or so clones, around 80% being singletons. Trimming shortened V by 6 bases and J by 4 bases, and 5 bases separated the two germline ends. The CDR3 totals 11 residues. Germline V gene data show CDR1 as LGHNT and CDR2 as FRNRAP. The TCR was taken from an adult with rheumatoid arthritis. The chain joins TRBV12-5 to TRBJ2-3; unclear D gene. The sample consisted of CD8+ T cells sorted from blood. CDR3 region: CASGPADTQYF. CDR3 sequence (DNA): TGTGCTAGTGGCCCGGCAGATACGCAGTATTTT.